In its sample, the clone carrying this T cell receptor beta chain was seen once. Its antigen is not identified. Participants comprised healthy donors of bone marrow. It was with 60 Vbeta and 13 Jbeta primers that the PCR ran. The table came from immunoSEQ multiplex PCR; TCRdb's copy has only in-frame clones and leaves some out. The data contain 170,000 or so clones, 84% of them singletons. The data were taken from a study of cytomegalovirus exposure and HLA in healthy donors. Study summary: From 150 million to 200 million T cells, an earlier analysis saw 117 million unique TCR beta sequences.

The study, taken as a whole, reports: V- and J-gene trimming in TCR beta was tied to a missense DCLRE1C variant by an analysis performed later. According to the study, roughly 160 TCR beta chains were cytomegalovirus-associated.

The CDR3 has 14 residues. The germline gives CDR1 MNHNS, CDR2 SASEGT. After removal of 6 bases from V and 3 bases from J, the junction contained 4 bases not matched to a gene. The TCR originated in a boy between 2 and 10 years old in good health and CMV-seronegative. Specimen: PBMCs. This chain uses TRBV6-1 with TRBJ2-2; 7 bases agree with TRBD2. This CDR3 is CASRGEGYTGELFF. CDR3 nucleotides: TGTGCCAGCAGGGGGGAGGGGTACACCGGGGAGCTGTTTTTT.